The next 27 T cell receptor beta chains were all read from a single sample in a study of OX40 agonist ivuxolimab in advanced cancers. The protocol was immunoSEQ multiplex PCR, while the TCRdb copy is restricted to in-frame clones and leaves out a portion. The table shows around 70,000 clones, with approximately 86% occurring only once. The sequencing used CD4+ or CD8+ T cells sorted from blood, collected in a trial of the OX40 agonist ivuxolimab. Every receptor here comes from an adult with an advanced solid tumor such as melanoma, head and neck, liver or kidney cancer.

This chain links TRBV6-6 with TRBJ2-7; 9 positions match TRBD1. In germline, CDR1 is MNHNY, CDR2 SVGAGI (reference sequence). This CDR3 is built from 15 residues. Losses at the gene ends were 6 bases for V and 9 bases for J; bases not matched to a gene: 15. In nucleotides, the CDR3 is TGTGCCAGCAGACTCACAGGGGGCGCCCCCGGGCGGCAGTACTTC. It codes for CASRLTGGAPGRQYF.

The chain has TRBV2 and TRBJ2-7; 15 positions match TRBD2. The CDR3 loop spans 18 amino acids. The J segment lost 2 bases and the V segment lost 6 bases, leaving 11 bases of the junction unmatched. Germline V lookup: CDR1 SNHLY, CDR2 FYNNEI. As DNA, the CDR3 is TGTGCCAGCAGGGGGGGGACTAGCGGGAGGCCTTCCGCCTACGAGCAGTACTTC. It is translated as CASRGGTSGRPSAYEQYF.

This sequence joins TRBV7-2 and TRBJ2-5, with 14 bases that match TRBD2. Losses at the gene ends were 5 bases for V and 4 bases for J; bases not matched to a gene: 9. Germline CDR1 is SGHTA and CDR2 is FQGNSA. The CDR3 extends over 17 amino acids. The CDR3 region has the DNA TGTGCCAGCAGCCCGGGACTAGCGGGAGACCTTCGAGAGACCCAGTACTTC. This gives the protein CASSPGLAGDLRETQYF.

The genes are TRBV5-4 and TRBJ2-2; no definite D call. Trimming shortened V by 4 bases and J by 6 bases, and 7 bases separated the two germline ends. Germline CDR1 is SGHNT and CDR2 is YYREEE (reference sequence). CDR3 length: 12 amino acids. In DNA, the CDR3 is TGTGCCAGCAGCGGTCAACCCGGGGAGCTGTTTTTT. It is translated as CASSGQPGELFF.

The CDR3 region has the DNA TGTGCCAGCAGCCCCCCAGGGATCGCGAACACCGGGGAGCTGTTTTTT. Amino acids: CASSPPGIANTGELFF. This sequence joins TRBV5-6 and TRBJ2-2; the D gene is possibly TRBD1 (5 bases). The CDR3 spans 16 residues. Looked up from germline, CDR1 is SGHDT and CDR2 is YYEEEE. V was clipped by 4 bases and J by 0 bases, with 13 bases between them.

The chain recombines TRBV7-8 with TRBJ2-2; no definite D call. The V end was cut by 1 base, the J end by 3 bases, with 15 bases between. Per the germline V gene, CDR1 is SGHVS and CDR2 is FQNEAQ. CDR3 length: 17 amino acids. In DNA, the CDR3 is TGTGCCAGCAGCTTAGATCTGATTGACACCTACACCGGGGAGCTGTTTTTT. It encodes CASSLDLIDTYTGELFF.

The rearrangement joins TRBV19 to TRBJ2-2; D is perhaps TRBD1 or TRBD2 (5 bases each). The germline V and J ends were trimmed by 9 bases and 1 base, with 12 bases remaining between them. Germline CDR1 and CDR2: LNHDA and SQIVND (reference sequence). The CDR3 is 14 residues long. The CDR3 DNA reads TGTGCCAGCCGGACTGACAGGAACACCGGGGAGCTGTTTTTT. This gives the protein CASRTDRNTGELFF.

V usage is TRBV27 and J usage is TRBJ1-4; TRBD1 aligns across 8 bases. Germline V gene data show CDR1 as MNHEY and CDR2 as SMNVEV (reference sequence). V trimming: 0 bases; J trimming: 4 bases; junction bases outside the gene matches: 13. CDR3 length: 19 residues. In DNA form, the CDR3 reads TGTGCCAGCAGTTTATCCTGGACAGGGACCGTAGGATTTAATGAAAAACTGTTTTTT. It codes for CASSLSWTGTVGFNEKLFF.

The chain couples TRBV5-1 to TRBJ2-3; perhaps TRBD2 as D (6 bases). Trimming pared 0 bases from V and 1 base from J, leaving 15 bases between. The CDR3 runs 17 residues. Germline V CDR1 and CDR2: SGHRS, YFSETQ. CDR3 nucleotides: TGCGCCAGCAGCTTGGTAGTTTCGGGGGACGGCACAGATACGCAGTATTTT. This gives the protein CASSLVVSGDGTDTQYF.

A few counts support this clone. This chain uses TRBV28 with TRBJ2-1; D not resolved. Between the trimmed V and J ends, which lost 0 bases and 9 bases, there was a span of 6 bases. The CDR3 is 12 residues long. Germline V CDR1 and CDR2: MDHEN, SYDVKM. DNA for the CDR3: TGTGCCAGCAGTTTATGGAGGAGTGAGCAGTTCTTC. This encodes CASSLWRSEQFF. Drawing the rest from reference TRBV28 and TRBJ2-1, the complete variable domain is DVKVTQSSRYLVKRTGEKVFLECVQDMDHENMFWYRQDPGLGLRLIYFSYDVKMKEKGDIPEGYSVSREKKERFSLILESASTNQTSMYLCASSLWRSEQFFGPGTRLTVL.

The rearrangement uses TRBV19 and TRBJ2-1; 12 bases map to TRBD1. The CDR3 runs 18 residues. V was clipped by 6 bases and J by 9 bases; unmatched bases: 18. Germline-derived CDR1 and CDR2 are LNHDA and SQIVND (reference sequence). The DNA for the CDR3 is TGTGCCAGTAGGACCGGGACAGGGGGCAATAGGCCAACAAGTGAGCAGTTCTTC. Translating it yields CASRTGTGGNRPTSEQFF.

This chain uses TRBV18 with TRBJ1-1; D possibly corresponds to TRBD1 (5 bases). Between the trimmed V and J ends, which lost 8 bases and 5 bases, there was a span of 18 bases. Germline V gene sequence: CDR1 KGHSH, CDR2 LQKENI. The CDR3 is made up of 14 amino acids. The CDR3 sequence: CASTRAQGGTEAFF. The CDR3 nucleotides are TGTGCCAGCACGCGAGCGCAGGGTGGTACTGAAGCTTTCTTT.

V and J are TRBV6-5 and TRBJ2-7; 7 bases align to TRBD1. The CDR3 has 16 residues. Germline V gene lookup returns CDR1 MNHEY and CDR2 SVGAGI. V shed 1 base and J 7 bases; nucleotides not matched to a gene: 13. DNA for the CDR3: TGTGCCAGCAGTTACTTAACAGGGGACCCGGCTAGGGAGCAGTACGTC. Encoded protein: CASSYLTGDPAREQYV.

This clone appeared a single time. The CDR3 reads CASSFSGAYYNEQFF. Written as DNA, the CDR3 is TGTGCCAGCAGTTTTAGCGGGGCGTACTACAATGAGCAGTTCTTC. The chain combines TRBV28 with TRBJ2-1, with TRBD2 identical over 8 bases. Trimming took 3 bases from V and 3 from J; bases not matched to a gene: 4. The CDR3 extends over 15 amino acids. Germline loops: CDR1 MDHEN, CDR2 SYDVKM.

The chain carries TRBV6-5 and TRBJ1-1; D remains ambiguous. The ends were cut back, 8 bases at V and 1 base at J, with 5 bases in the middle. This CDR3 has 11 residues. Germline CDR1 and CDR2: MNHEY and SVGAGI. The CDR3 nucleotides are TGTGCCAGCGGAAAGAACACTGAAGCTTTCTTT. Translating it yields CASGKNTEAFF.

The CDR3 here is CASSEGGYEQYF. In nucleotides, the CDR3 is TGTGCCAGCTCGGAAGGGGGTTACGAGCAGTACTTC. This sequence joins TRBV18 and TRBJ2-7; D possibly corresponds to TRBD1 (6 bases). Germline CDR1 reads KGHSH; CDR2 reads LQKENI. The CDR3 has 12 residues. The V end was cut by 6 bases, the J end by 4 bases, with 10 bases between.

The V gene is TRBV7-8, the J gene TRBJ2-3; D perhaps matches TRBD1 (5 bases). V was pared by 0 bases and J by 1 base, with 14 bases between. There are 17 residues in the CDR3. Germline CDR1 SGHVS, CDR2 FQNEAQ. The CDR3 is CASSLAPRTSRTDTQYF. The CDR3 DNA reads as TGTGCCAGCAGCTTAGCCCCTAGGACATCTCGCACAGATACGCAGTATTTT. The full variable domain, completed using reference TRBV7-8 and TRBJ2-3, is GAGVSQSPRYKVAKRGQDVALRCDPISGHVSLFWYQQALGQGPEFLTYFQNEAQLDKSGLPSDRFFAERPEGSVSTLKIQRTQQEDSAVYLCASSLAPRTSRTDTQYFGPGTRLTVL.

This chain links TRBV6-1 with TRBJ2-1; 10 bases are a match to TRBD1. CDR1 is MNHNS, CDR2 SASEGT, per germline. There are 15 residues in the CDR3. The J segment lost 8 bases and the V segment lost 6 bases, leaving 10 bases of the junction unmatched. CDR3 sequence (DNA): TGTGCCAGCAGCATTACCGGGACAGGGGCGGATGAGCAGTTCTTC. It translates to CASSITGTGADEQFF.

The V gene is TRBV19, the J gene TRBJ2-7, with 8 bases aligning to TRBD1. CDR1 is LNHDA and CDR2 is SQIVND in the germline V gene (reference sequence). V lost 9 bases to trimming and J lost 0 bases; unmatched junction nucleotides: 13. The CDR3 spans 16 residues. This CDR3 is CASSPEDRGHSYEQYV. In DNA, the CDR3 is TGTGCCAGCTCCCCTGAAGACAGGGGCCACTCCTACGAGCAGTACGTC.

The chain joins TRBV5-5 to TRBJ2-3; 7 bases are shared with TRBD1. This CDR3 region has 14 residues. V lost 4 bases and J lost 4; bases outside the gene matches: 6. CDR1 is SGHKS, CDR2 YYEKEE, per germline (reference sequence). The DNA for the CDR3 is TGTGCCAGCAGCCCGGGGACAGTAGCAGATACGCAGTATTTT. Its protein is CASSPGTVADTQYF. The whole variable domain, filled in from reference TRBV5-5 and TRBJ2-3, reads DAGVTQSPTHLIKTRGQQVTLRCSPISGHKSVSWYQQVLGQGPQFIFQYYEKEERGRGNFPDRFSARQFPNYSSELNVNALLLGDSALYLCASSPGTVADTQYFGPGTRLTVL.

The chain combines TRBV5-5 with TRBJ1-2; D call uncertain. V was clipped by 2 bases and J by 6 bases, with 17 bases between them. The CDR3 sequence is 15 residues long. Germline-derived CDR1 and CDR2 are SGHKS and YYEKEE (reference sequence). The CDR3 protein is CASSFTGSHPNGYTF. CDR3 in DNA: TGTGCCAGCAGCTTCACCGGGTCTCACCCCAATGGCTACACCTTC.

The CDR3: CASSQDRGINSPLHF. The DNA of the CDR3 is TGTGCCAGCAGCCAAGATCGGGGGATAAATTCACCCCTCCACTTT. This chain uses TRBV4-2 with TRBJ1-6, with a weak D call TRBD1 (5 bases). CDR1 LGHNA and CDR2 YNFKEQ come from the germline V gene. Trimming took 0 bases from V and 7 from J, leaving 10 bases between them. The CDR3 has 15 amino acids.

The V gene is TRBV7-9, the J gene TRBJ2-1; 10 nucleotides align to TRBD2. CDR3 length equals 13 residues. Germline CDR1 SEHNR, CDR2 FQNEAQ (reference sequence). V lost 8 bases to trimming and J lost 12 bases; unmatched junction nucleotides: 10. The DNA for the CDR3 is TGTGCCAGCTGCCTAGCGGGAGAATGCAGGCAGTTCTTC. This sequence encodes CASCLAGECRQFF.

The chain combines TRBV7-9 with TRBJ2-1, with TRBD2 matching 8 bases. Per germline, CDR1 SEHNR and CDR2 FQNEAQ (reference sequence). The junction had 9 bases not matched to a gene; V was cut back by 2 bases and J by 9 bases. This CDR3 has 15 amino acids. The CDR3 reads CASSLSGSGHSEQFF. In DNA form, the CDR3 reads TGTGCCAGCAGCTTAAGCGGGAGTGGGCACAGTGAGCAGTTCTTC.

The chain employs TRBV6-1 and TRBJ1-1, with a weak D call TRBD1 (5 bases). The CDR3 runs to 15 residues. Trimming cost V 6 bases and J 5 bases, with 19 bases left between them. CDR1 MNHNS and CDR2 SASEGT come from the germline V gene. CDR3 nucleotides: TGTGCCAGCAGGACCGCCGGGACGTCAAATACTGAAGCTTTCTTT. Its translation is CASRTAGTSNTEAFF.

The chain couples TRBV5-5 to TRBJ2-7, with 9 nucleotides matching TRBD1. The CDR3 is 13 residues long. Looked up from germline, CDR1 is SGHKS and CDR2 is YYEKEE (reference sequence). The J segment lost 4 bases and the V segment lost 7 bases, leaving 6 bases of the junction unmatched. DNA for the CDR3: TGTGCCAGCTTGGGACAGGGATATTACGAGCAGTACTTC. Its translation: CASLGQGYYEQYF.

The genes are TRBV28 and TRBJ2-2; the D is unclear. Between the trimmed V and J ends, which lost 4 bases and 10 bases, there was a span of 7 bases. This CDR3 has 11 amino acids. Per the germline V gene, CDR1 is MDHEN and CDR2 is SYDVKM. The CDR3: CASSSGVELFF. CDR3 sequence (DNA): TGTGCCAGCAGTTCTGGAGTGGAGCTGTTTTTT.